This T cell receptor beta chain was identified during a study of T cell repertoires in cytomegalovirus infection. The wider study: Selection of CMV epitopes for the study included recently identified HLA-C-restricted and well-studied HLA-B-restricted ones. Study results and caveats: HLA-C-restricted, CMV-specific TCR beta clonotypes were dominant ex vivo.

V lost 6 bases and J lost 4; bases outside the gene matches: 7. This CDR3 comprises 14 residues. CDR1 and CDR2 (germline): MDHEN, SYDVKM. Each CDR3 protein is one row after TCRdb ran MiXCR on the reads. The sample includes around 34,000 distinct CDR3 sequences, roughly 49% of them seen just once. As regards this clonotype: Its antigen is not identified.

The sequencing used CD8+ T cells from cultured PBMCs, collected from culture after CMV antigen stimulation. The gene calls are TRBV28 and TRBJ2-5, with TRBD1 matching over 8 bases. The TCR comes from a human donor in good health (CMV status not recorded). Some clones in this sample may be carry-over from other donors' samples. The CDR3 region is CASSRTGRRETQYF. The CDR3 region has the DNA TGTGCCAGCAGCCGGACAGGGAGGAGAGAGACCCAGTACTTC.